This TCR beta chain comes out of a study of cytomegalovirus exposure and HLA in healthy donors. PCR amplification relied on 60 Vbeta primers (plus 13 Jbeta primers). Sequencing was performed with immunoSEQ multiplex PCR; in TCRdb, only in-frame clones are kept and a portion is missing. The sample contains about 160,000 clones, approximately 80% of which appear only once. This CDR3 has 14 residues. Per germline, CDR1 GTSNPN and CDR2 SVGIG (reference sequence). Sequenced sample: PBMCs. The TCR comes from a man between 40 and 49 years old in good health and CMV-seronegative. This sequence joins TRBV30 and TRBJ2-5; D might be TRBD2 (6 bases). Judging by the DNA end, TRBJ2-7 fits better; the J call may be wrong. The CDR3 loop is CAWSAFGGSYEQYF. CDR3 nucleotide sequence: TGTGCCTGGAGTGCTTTTGGGGGGTCCTACGAGCAGTACTTC.